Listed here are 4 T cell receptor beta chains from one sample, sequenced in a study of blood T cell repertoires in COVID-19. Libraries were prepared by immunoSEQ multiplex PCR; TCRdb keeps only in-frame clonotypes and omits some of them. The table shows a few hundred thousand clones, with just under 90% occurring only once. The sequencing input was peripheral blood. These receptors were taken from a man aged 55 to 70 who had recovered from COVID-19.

The CDR3 bases are TGTGCCAGCATGGGGCCTCCTGGGGCCAACGTCCTGACTTTC. It yields the protein CASMGPPGANVLTF. The chain links TRBV21-1 to TRBJ2-6; the table's D call of TRBD1 was not tested on the DNA. TRBV21-1 is a pseudogene locus. The CDR3 runs 14 residues.

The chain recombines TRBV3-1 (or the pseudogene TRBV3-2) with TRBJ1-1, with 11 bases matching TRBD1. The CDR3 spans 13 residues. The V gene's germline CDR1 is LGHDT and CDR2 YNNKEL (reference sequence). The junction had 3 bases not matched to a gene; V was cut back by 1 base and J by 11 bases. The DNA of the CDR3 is TGTGCCAGCAGCCAAGGGACAGGGGGCGATGCTTTCTTT. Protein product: CASSQGTGGDAFF.

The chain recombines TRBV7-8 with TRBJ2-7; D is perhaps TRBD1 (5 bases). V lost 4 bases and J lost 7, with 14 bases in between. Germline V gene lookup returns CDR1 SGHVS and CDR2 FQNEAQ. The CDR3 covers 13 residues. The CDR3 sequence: CASSSRRVGEQYF. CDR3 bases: TGTGCCAGCAGCTCCCGCAGGGTAGGGGAGCAGTACTTC.

DNA for the CDR3: TGTGCCAGCAGCCACCGGGTAGCTACCTACAATGAGCAGTTCTTC. This codes for CASSHRVATYNEQFF. The genes are TRBV4-2 and TRBJ2-1; unclear D gene. V lost 3 bases and J lost 2, with 11 bases in between. Germline-derived CDR1 and CDR2 are LGHNA and YNFKEQ. This CDR3 comprises 15 residues.